Shown below are 29 T cell receptor beta chains from a single sample sequenced in a study of T cells after yellow fever vaccination. TCRdb used MiXCR to reprocess the 5' RACE reads, holding one entry per CDR3 protein. The sample holds about 500,000 distinct CDR3 sequences, approximately 16% seen once. The specimen comprised PBMCs, sampled less than 6 days after the first yellow fever vaccination. Receptor source: a man aged 18 to 29 who received the YFV17D yellow fever vaccine.

The chain couples TRBV3-1 to TRBJ2-3, with D uncertain. This CDR3 is 13 amino acids long. Germline values: CDR1 LGHDT, CDR2 YNNKEL (reference sequence). Trimming shortened V by 0 bases and J by 10 bases, and 11 bases separated the two germline ends. This CDR3 is CASSQDRSLAQYF. CDR3 nucleotides: TGTGCCAGCAGCCAAGATCGAAGCTTGGCGCAGTATTTT.

This clonotype was seen only a few times. Here the CDR3 reads CASSFPGGTQYF. CDR3 DNA sequence: TGTGCCAGCAGCTTCCCCGGGGGTACGCAGTATTTT. The chain uses TRBV7-2 and TRBJ2-3; maybe TRBD2 (6 bases). The CDR3 covers 12 residues. V shed 3 bases and J shed 8 bases, with 9 bases lying between them. The germline CDR1 and CDR2 sequences are SGHTA and FQGNSA.

The sample holds many counts of this clonotype. The chain has TRBV24-1 and TRBJ2-2; D is unclear. The CDR3 totals 15 residues. CDR1 is KGHDR, CDR2 SFDVKD, per germline. V was pared by 3 bases and J by 3 bases, with 10 bases between. The CDR3 DNA reads as TGTGCCACCAGTGATACCCGGGCCGACACCGGGGAGCTGTTTTTT. Translation gives CATSDTRADTGELFF.

The rearrangement joins TRBV7-9 to TRBJ2-3; no clear D. CDR3 size: 12 residues. Germline CDR1 reads SEHNR; CDR2 reads FQNEAQ (reference sequence). The V and J ends lost 7 bases and 2 bases respectively, with 7 bases between them. In DNA, the CDR3 is TGTGCCAGCACGCTATTCACAGATACGCAGTATTTT. This gives the protein CASTLFTDTQYF.

The rearrangement uses TRBV5-1 and TRBJ2-7; the D call may be TRBD1 or TRBD2 (5 bases each). The length of the CDR3 is 15 residues. CDR1 is SGHRS and CDR2 is YFSETQ in the germline V gene. The V gene lost 4 bases and the J gene lost 1 base, with 15 bases spanning the gap. The CDR3 DNA reads as TGCGCCAGCAGCCCTGGGGGTACGGAATCCTACGAGCAGTACTTC. Amino acid sequence: CASSPGGTESYEQYF.

This chain uses TRBV6-6 with TRBJ1-2; tentative D call: TRBD1 (5 bases). Looked up from germline, CDR1 is MNHNY and CDR2 is SVGAGI (reference sequence). This CDR3 is built from 13 residues. V was cut by 4 bases and J by 4 bases, with 10 bases left in between. In nucleotides, the CDR3 is TGTGCCAGCAGTTCCACTGACAGCTATGGCTACACCTTC. Its translation: CASSSTDSYGYTF.

The chain employs TRBV7-2 and TRBJ2-5; possibly TRBD2 for D (6 bases). Trimming left V 4 bases short and J 4 bases short, with 16 bases between. CDR1 is SGHTA and CDR2 is FQGNSA in the germline V gene. The CDR3 extends over 15 amino acids. The CDR3 spells CASSYSGTGRETQYF. CDR3 bases: TGTGCCAGCAGCTATTCAGGGACTGGTCGAGAGACCCAGTACTTC.

The V and J genes are TRBV12-3 or TRBV12-4 and TRBJ2-2; perhaps TRBD1 as D (5 bases). CDR3 length: 15 residues. Trimming took off 1 base at V and 6 bases at J, with 12 bases between the two ends. CDR3 loop: CASSLEGPRAGELFF. The CDR3 DNA reads TGTGCCAGCAGTTTAGAGGGCCCCAGGGCCGGGGAGCTGTTTTTT.

In the case of this clonotype: Germline and junction disagree at one end, which may indicate a read error. V gene TRBV5-6 combines with J gene TRBJ2-7; TRBD1 matches 7 bases. This CDR3 contains 13 residues. CDR1 SGHDT and CDR2 YYEEEE come from the germline V gene. CDR3: CVSSQTGRYEQYF. CDR3 sequence (DNA): TGTGTCAGCAGCCAGACAGGGAGATACGAGCAGTACTTC.

CDR3 sequence: CASGGEIDTQYF. The CDR3 DNA reads as TGCGCCAGCGGTGGGGAAATCGATACGCAGTATTTT. This chain connects TRBV5-1 to TRBJ2-3; no firm D call. The germline V gene encodes CDR1 SGHRS and CDR2 YFSETQ. Between the trimmed V and J ends, which lost 7 bases and 6 bases, there was a span of 12 bases. The CDR3 length is 12 residues.

The CDR3 DNA sequence: TGTGCCAGCAGCGTAGAGACTAGCGGGACCTACAATGAGCAGTTCTTC. This encodes CASSVETSGTYNEQFF. The V and J genes are TRBV9 and TRBJ2-1; TRBD2 matches 11 bases. The V and J ends lost 0 bases and 2 bases, in that order; junction bases with no gene match: 1. CDR1 is SGDLS, CDR2 YYNGEE, per germline. There are 16 residues in the CDR3.

This clonotype was counted only a few times. The chain carries TRBV20-1 and TRBJ2-3; D uncertain. The CDR3 covers 12 residues. Germline CDR1 reads DFQATT; CDR2 reads SNEGSKA (reference sequence). Deletions cut 6 bases from V and 5 bases from J, with 12 bases between. The CDR3 here is CSAQVTLDTQYF. The CDR3 DNA reads TGCAGTGCGCAAGTAACCCTAGATACGCAGTATTTT.

The chain has TRBV12-3 or TRBV12-4 and TRBJ2-2; D tentatively reads TRBD1 or TRBD2 (6 bases each). CDR3 length: 14 residues. V was shortened by 0 bases and J by 11 bases, with 13 bases between the two germline ends. Written as DNA, the CDR3 is TGTGCCAGCAGTTTAGCGAGACTAGGGGGTGAGCTGTTTTTT. Amino acid sequence: CASSLARLGGELFF.

This chain uses TRBV25-1 with TRBJ2-3; 7 nucleotides align to TRBD2. The germline CDR1 and CDR2 sequences are MGHDK and SYGVNS. The V and J ends lost 1 base and 6 bases, in that order; junction bases with no gene match: 10. The CDR3 runs to 16 residues. CDR3 sequence reads: CASSESRGGQADTQYF. In DNA, the CDR3 is TGTGCCAGCAGTGAATCGAGGGGAGGGCAGGCGGATACGCAGTATTTT.

The chain carries TRBV6-5 and TRBJ2-3; TRBD2 matches at 11 bases. From germline, CDR1 is MNHEY and CDR2 SVGAGI. Trimming cost V 9 bases and J 11 bases; bases outside gene matches: 10. The CDR3 length is 13 residues. The CDR3 coding sequence is TGTGCCAGTTTAGCGGGGGGGACTAAGAGGCAGTATTTT. Its translation: CASLAGGTKRQYF.

The chain links TRBV19 to TRBJ2-7, with 11 bases identical to TRBD1. The CDR3 length is 15 residues. V lost 9 bases and J lost 2; bases outside the gene matches: 9. CDR1 is LNHDA, CDR2 SQIVND, per germline (reference sequence). This CDR3 is CASRKPGQGAYEQYF. Here the CDR3 DNA reads TGTGCCAGCAGAAAACCGGGACAGGGGGCCTACGAGCAGTACTTC.

V gene TRBV7-3 combines with J gene TRBJ1-5, with TRBD1 identical over 8 bases. Germline lookup yields CDR1 SGHTA and CDR2 FQGTGA. This CDR3 contains 16 residues. V lost 5 bases, J lost 3 bases, and 9 bases stayed unmatched. CDR3 DNA: TGTGCCAGCAGCCTGGGACAGGAGAAAAACAATCAGCCCCAGCATTTT. It codes for CASSLGQEKNNQPQHF.

This chain uses TRBV20-1 with TRBJ2-2; 7 nucleotides align to TRBD1. The CDR3 totals 13 residues. V was pared by 8 bases and J by 4 bases, with 7 bases of the junction left unmatched. Germline CDR1 DFQATT, CDR2 SNEGSKA (reference sequence). CDR3 region: CSCSDRVTGELFF. In nucleotides, the CDR3 is TGCAGTTGCTCTGACAGGGTCACCGGGGAGCTGTTTTTT.

V gene TRBV4-1 combines with J gene TRBJ2-7, with D perhaps TRBD1 (5 bases). This CDR3 is 22 amino acids long. V was pared by 6 bases and J by 4 bases, with 40 bases between. The germline CDR1 and CDR2 sequences are MGHRA and YSYEKL. CDR3 sequence (DNA): TGCGCCAGCAGGGCCTCCGCACCGGTGAAGGGGATTCCTCCCTTGCCTCTTTACGAGCAGTACTTC. This gives the protein CASRASAPVKGIPPLPLYEQYF.

This clonotype appeared a few times. The rearrangement links TRBV12-3 or TRBV12-4 to TRBJ1-1; D gene uncertain. V was pared by 3 bases and J by 6 bases, with 5 bases between. The length of the CDR3 is 11 residues. The CDR3 region is CASSFISEAFF. CDR3 DNA: TGTGCCAGCAGTTTTATATCTGAAGCTTTCTTT.

This clonotype was seen more than once but under ten times. The rearrangement joins TRBV11-2 to TRBJ2-3; 7 nucleotides agree with TRBD1. There are 19 residues in the CDR3. The V and J ends lost 6 bases and 4 bases, in that order; junction bases with no gene match: 22. Germline values: CDR1 SGHAT, CDR2 FQNNGV. The CDR3 sequence: CASSPGWAGGVIDADTQYF. CDR3 DNA sequence: TGTGCCAGCAGTCCCGGTTGGGCAGGGGGAGTTATAGACGCAGATACGCAGTATTTT.

V is TRBV5-5 and J is TRBJ1-5; a possible D gene is TRBD1 (6 bases). This CDR3 has 13 amino acids. CDR1 and CDR2 from the germline V gene are SGHKS and YYEKEE (reference sequence). V dropped 2 bases and J dropped 5 bases, with 8 bases sitting between them. The CDR3 nucleotides are TGTGCCAGCAGCTTACAGGGTCATCAGCCCCAGCATTTT. Translated: CASSLQGHQPQHF.

The chain couples TRBV6-2 or TRBV6-3 to TRBJ1-5; unclear D gene. Trimming stripped 7 bases from V and 2 bases from J, with 18 bases between. Germline assignment: CDR1 MNHEY and CDR2 SVGEGT. This CDR3 region has 16 residues. The CDR3 region has the DNA TGTGCCAGCAACGATAGACTGTTGAGTGGCAATCAGCCCCAGCATTTT. Its translation is CASNDRLLSGNQPQHF.

Ten or more counts support this clonotype. This chain links TRBV12-3 or TRBV12-4 with TRBJ1-2; 7 nucleotides align to TRBD1. Losses at the gene ends were 5 bases for V and 4 bases for J; bases not matched to a gene: 10. This CDR3 has 15 amino acids. In DNA, the CDR3 is TGTGCCAGCAGTACAAGACAGGGAGGTAGCTATGGCTACACCTTC. It codes for CASSTRQGGSYGYTF.

The chain combines TRBV5-1 with TRBJ2-2, with 11 bases matching TRBD1. The V gene end was trimmed by 3 bases and the J gene end by 7 bases; junction bases not matched to a gene: 2. Germline V gene sequence: CDR1 SGHRS, CDR2 YFSETQ. CDR3 length: 14 amino acids. CDR3 in DNA: TGCGCCAGCAGCTCGGGACAGGGGGTCGGGGAGCTGTTTTTT. Encoded protein: CASSSGQGVGELFF.

This clonotype was observed a handful of times. This chain uses TRBV7-9 with TRBJ2-5; unclear D gene. From germline, CDR1 is SEHNR and CDR2 FQNEAQ (reference sequence). V dropped 5 bases and J dropped 2 bases, with 9 bases sitting between them. CDR3 length: 13 amino acids. The CDR3 protein is CASSRQAQETQYF. CDR3 DNA sequence: TGTGCCAGCAGCCGCCAGGCTCAAGAGACCCAGTACTTC.

This clonotype was counted a few times. The CDR3 sequence is CASSLGLLGNEQYF. The CDR3 nucleotides are TGCGCCAGCAGCTTGGGTCTCTTAGGGAACGAGCAGTACTTC. The chain employs TRBV5-1 and TRBJ2-7; D is uncertain. V gave up 0 bases and J gave up 5 bases, with 12 bases separating them. The V gene's germline CDR1 is SGHRS and CDR2 YFSETQ. This CDR3 contains 14 residues.

The chain joins TRBV5-8 to TRBJ2-6; D call uncertain. V was clipped by 0 bases and J by 0 bases, with 4 bases between them. The CDR3 covers 15 residues. The germline V gene encodes CDR1 SGHTS and CDR2 YDEGEE. For the CDR3, the DNA is TGTGCCAGCAGCTTGGCGGTCTCTGGGGCCAACGTCCTGACTTTC. This gives the protein CASSLAVSGANVLTF.

This sequence joins TRBV5-5 and TRBJ2-7; no clear D gene. Germline CDR1 reads SGHKS; CDR2 reads YYEKEE (reference sequence). Between the trimmed V and J ends, which lost 4 bases and 4 bases, there was a span of 12 bases. The CDR3 totals 13 residues. CDR3 sequence reads: CASSPGLMYEQYV. The CDR3 DNA is TGTGCCAGCAGCCCCGGGCTCATGTACGAGCAGTACGTC.